These 20 T cell receptor beta chains were all obtained from the same sample, sequenced in a study of blood T cell repertoires in COVID-19. The assay was immunoSEQ multiplex PCR, and TCRdb's table has in-frame clones only and misses some. The sample lists about 100,000 clones; about 87% were seen once. Sequencing was performed on peripheral blood. These receptors were obtained from a man aged 50 or older with active or convalescent COVID-19.

The chain combines TRBV12-5 with TRBJ2-7; tentatively, D is TRBD1 (5 bases). The CDR3 is 16 residues long. The V end lost 2 bases, the J end lost 1 base, and 15 bases lay between the germline ends. Germline CDR1 and CDR2: LGHNT and FRNRAP. CDR3 DNA: TGTGCTAGTGGTTTGCCCTACCCCCGACAGTCCTACGAGCAGTACTTC. As protein: CASGLPYPRQSYEQYF.

The DNA for the CDR3 is TGTGCCAGCAGCAAGGACAGGGCAACGACCGGGGAGCTGTTTTTT. It yields the protein CASSKDRATTGELFF. J is TRBJ2-2 and V is TRBV7-9; 8 bases are a match to TRBD1. Germline-derived CDR1 and CDR2 are SEHNR and FQNEAQ (reference sequence). This CDR3 is built from 15 residues. The ends lost 5 bases at V and 5 bases at J; junction bases unmatched: 7.

V gene TRBV19 combines with J gene TRBJ2-1, with TRBD1 matching 7 bases. Trimming at V came to 4 bases and at J to 7 bases, leaving 4 bases not matched to a gene. The CDR3 sequence is 13 residues long. Germline V CDR1 and CDR2: LNHDA, SQIVND (reference sequence). CDR3 coding DNA: TGTGCCAGTAGTAGACAGGGTGTAAATGAGCAGTTCTTC. Its translation: CASSRQGVNEQFF.

The chain has TRBV15 and TRBJ2-3; D perhaps matches TRBD1 (5 bases). Germline-derived CDR1 and CDR2 are LNHNV and YYDKDF (reference sequence). This CDR3 has 13 amino acids. Trimming took off 8 bases at V and 1 base at J, with 10 bases between the two ends. As DNA, the CDR3 is TGTGCCACCGAGTCAGGGCGCACAGATACGCAGTATTTT. This sequence encodes CATESGRTDTQYF. The full variable domain, rest sourced from reference TRBV15 and TRBJ2-3, is DAMVIQNPRYQVTQFGKPVTLSCSQTLNHNVMYWYQQKSSQAPKLLFHYYDKDFNNEADTPDNFQSRRPNTSFCFLDIRSPGLGDTAMYLCATESGRTDTQYFGPGTRLTVL.

The chain links TRBV4-3 to TRBJ2-2; weak D call: TRBD2 (6 bases). CDR1 and CDR2 (germline): LGHNA, YSLEER. This CDR3 has 15 residues. V was trimmed by 3 bases and J by 8 bases, leaving 16 bases between them. The CDR3 sequence is CASSQDSGAPGELFF. The CDR3 bases are TGCGCCAGCAGCCAGGACTCGGGAGCTCCGGGGGAGCTGTTTTTT.

V and J are TRBV4-1 and TRBJ1-2; the D is unclear. CDR1 MGHRA and CDR2 YSYEKL come from the germline V gene. The CDR3 runs to 18 residues. V lost 1 base, J lost 0 bases, and 18 bases lay in between. DNA for the CDR3: TGCGCCAGCAGCCAAGTACTTATCAGGCAGATAGCTAACTATGGCTACACCTTC. Translated: CASSQVLIRQIANYGYTF.

The V call is TRBV7-9, the J call TRBJ2-1; D is ambiguous. The V end lost 8 bases, the J end lost 5 bases, and 13 bases lay between the germline ends. The CDR3 loop spans 13 amino acids. The germline CDR1 and CDR2 sequences are SEHNR and FQNEAQ (reference sequence). CDR3 in amino acids: CASLDFPHNEQFF. CDR3 bases: TGTGCCAGCCTAGACTTTCCACACAATGAGCAGTTCTTC.

The V call is TRBV11-3, the J call TRBJ2-2; no firm D call. Germline V CDR1 and CDR2: SGHNT, YENEEA. The ends were cut back, 2 bases at V and 6 bases at J, with 7 bases in the middle. The CDR3 is made up of 13 amino acids. Here the CDR3 DNA reads TGTGCCAGCAGCTTAACAGCCCCCGGGGAGCTGTTTTTT. Translated: CASSLTAPGELFF. Complete variable domain (other parts from reference TRBV11-3 and TRBJ2-2): EAGVVQSPRYKIIEKKQPVAFWCNPISGHNTLYWYLQNLGQGPELLIRYENEEAVDDSQLPKDRFSAERLKGVDSTLKIQPAELGDSAVYLCASSLTAPGELFFGEGSRLTVL.

V and J are TRBV19 and TRBJ1-1; D is possibly TRBD1 (5 bases). V dropped 11 bases and J dropped 0 bases, with 13 bases sitting between them. Germline CDR1 LNHDA, CDR2 SQIVND (reference sequence). The length of the CDR3 is 13 residues. CDR3 sequence reads: CASTGTLNTEAFF. The DNA for the CDR3 is TGTGCCTCAACAGGAACCTTGAACACTGAAGCTTTCTTT.

DNA for the CDR3: TGTGCCAGCAGCTTTCGGCGGAGGAACACTGAAGCTTTCTTT. Encoded protein: CASSFRRRNTEAFF. This sequence joins TRBV5-6 and TRBJ1-1; D gene unclear. This CDR3 is 14 amino acids long. V lost 2 bases and J lost 1, with 9 bases in between. Germline CDR1 SGHDT, CDR2 YYEEEE.

The chain employs TRBV4-3 and TRBJ1-4, with TRBD1 matching 8 bases. The CDR3 totals 15 residues. J lost 10 bases, V lost 4 bases, and 11 bases had no gene match. Germline CDR1 LGHNA, CDR2 YSLEER. In DNA form, the CDR3 reads TGCGCCAGCAGCCGGAGGGGACAGGAGGGCGGAAAACTGTTTTTT. Its protein product is CASSRRGQEGGKLFF.

The chain has TRBV10-3 and TRBJ1-2; 7 bases map to TRBD1. CDR3 length: 14 amino acids. CDR1 is ENHRY, CDR2 SYGVKD, per germline. V was pared by 6 bases and J by 6 bases, with 10 bases of the junction left unmatched. CDR3 residues: CAISNGDSQDGYTF. CDR3 bases: TGTGCCATCAGCAACGGGGACAGCCAAGATGGCTACACCTTC.

J is TRBJ1-2 and V is TRBV28, with a possible D match to TRBD1 (6 bases). V lost 8 bases and J lost 3, with 25 bases in between. Looked up from germline, CDR1 is MDHEN and CDR2 is SYDVKM. The CDR3 runs 17 residues. The CDR3 DNA sequence: TGTGCCAGCGGGGGGGCCGCCGCCGGGGGGGGCGACTATGGCTACACCTTC. It codes for CASGGAAAGGGDYGYTF.

CDR3 region: CATSDRSNQPQHF. DNA of the CDR3: TGTGCCACCTCGGACAGGAGCAATCAGCCCCAGCATTTT. The V and J genes are TRBV6-5 and TRBJ1-5; 7 nucleotides line up with TRBD1. The germline V gene encodes CDR1 MNHEY and CDR2 SVGAGI. The J segment lost 1 base and the V segment lost 10 bases, leaving 4 bases of the junction unmatched. CDR3 length: 13 residues.

The J gene is TRBJ2-3, the V gene TRBV20-1; the D is unclear. The V end was cut by 3 bases, the J end by 2 bases, with 9 bases between. The CDR3 is 13 residues long. Germline-derived CDR1 and CDR2 are DFQATT and SNEGSKA (reference sequence). The CDR3 sequence: CSASTPFTDTQYF. In nucleotides, the CDR3 is TGCAGTGCTAGTACTCCGTTCACAGATACGCAGTATTTT.

The chain links TRBV18 to TRBJ1-2, with 11 bases lining up with TRBD1. This CDR3 has 17 amino acids. Looked up from germline, CDR1 is KGHSH and CDR2 is LQKENI. The junction had 6 bases not matched to a gene; V was cut back by 1 base and J by 2 bases. The CDR3 sequence: CASSPRLGQGANYGYTF. The CDR3, as DNA: TGTGCCAGCTCACCACGCCTTGGACAGGGGGCAAACTATGGCTACACCTTC.

The J gene is TRBJ2-7, the V gene TRBV6-2 or TRBV6-3; TRBD2 might be the D (6 bases). The CDR3 runs to 17 residues. The germline CDR1 and CDR2 sequences are MNHEY and SVGEGT. With 0 bases removed from V and 6 bases from J, the gap between germline ends came to 21 bases. The CDR3: CASSYSVTDYLFLEQYF. CDR3 nucleotide sequence: TGTGCCAGCAGTTACTCCGTGACGGACTACCTTTTCCTCGAGCAGTACTTC.

For the CDR3, the DNA is TGTGCCAGCAGCTTGGTCCGGACTAGCTATTACAATGAGCAGTTCTTC. It specifies CASSLVRTSYYNEQFF. V is TRBV5-4 and J is TRBJ2-1; 8 bases align to TRBD2. The CDR3 extends over 16 amino acids. From germline, CDR1 is SGHNT and CDR2 YYREEE (reference sequence). The V segment lost 0 bases and the J segment 4 bases; nucleotides outside the gene matches: 6.

The rearrangement links TRBV6-5 to TRBJ2-7; no firm D call. The CDR3 has 14 residues. Germline CDR1 and CDR2: MNHEY and SVGAGI. Trimming pared 7 bases from V and 4 bases from J, leaving 17 bases between. Written as DNA, the CDR3 is TGTGCCAGCAATACTCCGGGTCTCGGATACGAGCAGTACTTC. Protein product: CASNTPGLGYEQYF.

This clone was observed a handful of times. The chain links TRBV5-3 to TRBJ2-7; D perhaps matches TRBD2 (5 bases). TRBV5-3 is marked as an open reading frame, function uncertain. The ends were cut back, 4 bases at V and 0 bases at J, with 23 bases in the middle. The CDR3 length is 18 residues. Here the CDR3 DNA reads TGTGCCAGAAGCGGACCCGCCGGAGGAAGGGAAAGCTCCTACGAGCAGTACTTC. Residues: CARSGPAGGRESSYEQYF.